This T cell receptor (beta chain) stems from a study of PD-1 blockade in classical Hodgkin lymphoma. Time point reported: newly diagnosed, previously untreated cHL patient sample. Whole-study findings and limits: Reports indicated that newly diagnosed patients had lower baseline TCR diversity than healthy donors did.

The method was immunoSEQ multiplex PCR; TCRdb's version includes in-frame clones alone and lacks a portion of them. The sample includes about 33,000 clones, roughly 92% of them seen just once. The germline V gene encodes CDR1 LGHNA and CDR2 YNFKEQ. The CDR3 runs to 17 residues. V dropped 0 bases and J dropped 3 bases, with 16 bases sitting between them. With respect to this clone: The antigen remains undetermined.

The chain recombines TRBV4-2 with TRBJ2-3; D assignment may be TRBD1 or TRBD2 (6 bases each). The clonotype originates from a human donor with classical Hodgkin lymphoma. The sample was peripheral blood mononuclear cells (PBMCs). The CDR3 region is CASSQEPRGAETDTQYF. The CDR3 DNA reads TGTGCCAGCAGCCAAGAGCCTAGGGGGGCGGAAACAGATACGCAGTATTTT.